One sample yielded the 17 T cell receptor beta chains listed below, sequenced in a study of regulatory T cells in long-lasting Graves disease. Indicated time point: newly diagnosed GD, antithyroid drugs for less than 3 months. PBMC-derived RNA was used for the TCR library. With iRepertoire HTBI primers and Arm-PCR of CDR3 regions, TCR beta libraries were built. TCRdb re-called the multiplex PCR reads with MiXCR, one entry per CDR3 protein. The data hold 250,000 or so distinct CDR3 sequences, with about 20% observed a single time. These data also featured in a second study, about T cells in Graves' hyperthyroidism and ophthalmopathy.

The material was peripheral blood mononuclear cells (PBMCs), obtained at new diagnosis, from a patient treated with antithyroid drugs. These receptor sequences come from a woman aged 25 to 45 with Graves disease.

Of note for this clonotype: Given a much more abundant clone one base away, this may be a read error. The chain has TRBV2 and TRBJ2-5; D gene unclear. Germline CDR1 reads SNHLY; CDR2 reads FYNNEI. CDR3 size: 12 residues. The CDR3 DNA sequence: TGTGCCAGCACCGAACAGCTGGAGACCCGGTACTTC. As protein: CASTEQLETRYF.

This clonotype was detected many times. The CDR3 DNA sequence: TGCGCCAGCAGTAAAGACAGGGTGGCGGCTGAAGCTTTCTTT. Its protein product is CASSKDRVAAEAFF. The chain joins TRBV10-1 to TRBJ1-1, with 7 bases fitting TRBD1. The CDR3 extends over 14 amino acids. CDR1 WNHNN and CDR2 SYGVQD come from the germline V gene (reference sequence). Trimming cost V 5 bases and J 6 bases; bases outside gene matches: 9.

This clonotype has ten or more counts. The J gene is TRBJ1-6, the V gene TRBV6-5; tentative D call: TRBD1 (5 bases). The CDR3 sequence is 17 residues long. The V gene lost 0 bases and the J gene lost 8 bases, with 17 bases spanning the gap. Germline lookup yields CDR1 MNHEY and CDR2 SVGAGI. CDR3 region: CASSYSGALQGDSPLHF. The CDR3 DNA sequence: TGTGCCAGCAGTTACTCCGGGGCATTGCAAGGAGATTCACCCCTCCACTTT.

With respect to this clonotype: One base away lies a much larger clone, so this may be a sequencing read error. The chain links TRBV5-6 to TRBJ2-7; D is tentatively TRBD1 or TRBD2 (6 bases each). The V gene's germline CDR1 is SGHDT and CDR2 YYEEEE. The CDR3 consists of 14 residues. The CDR3 DNA reads as TGTGCCAGCAGCTTGGGCAGGGGAGGCCACGAGCGGTACTTC. This gives the protein CASSLGRGGHERYF.

This clonotype was detected ten times or more. V usage is TRBV6-1 and J usage is TRBJ2-1; TRBD1 agrees at 10 bases. This CDR3 region has 13 residues. From germline, CDR1 is MNHNS and CDR2 SASEGT. J was trimmed by 9 bases and V by 6 bases; bases with no gene match: 5. CDR3 DNA: TGTGCCAGCAGAAGAGGGACAGGGGCTGAGCAGTTCTTC. Its protein is CASRRGTGAEQFF.

In this sample, this clonotype turned up many times. The chain combines TRBV2 with TRBJ1-2; the match to TRBD1 covers 8 bases. Germline V gene sequence: CDR1 SNHLY, CDR2 FYNNEI. This CDR3 is built from 14 residues. V gave up 8 bases and J gave up 3 bases; unmatched junction bases: 8. The CDR3 DNA reads as TGTGCCAGCGATTCTCAGGGGGCTCACTATGGCTACACCTTC. It translates to CASDSQGAHYGYTF.

This clonotype was counted ten times or more. CDR3 sequence reads: CASSARLAGGNNEQFF. For the CDR3, the DNA is TGTGCCAGCAGTGCACGACTAGCGGGGGGTAACAATGAGCAGTTCTTC. The rearrangement links TRBV6-1 to TRBJ2-1; 13 positions match TRBD2. There are 16 residues in the CDR3. Germline CDR1 MNHNS, CDR2 SASEGT. With V trimmed by 4 bases and J by 5 bases, 5 bases remained unmatched.

As regards this clonotype: At one boundary the junction diverges from the germline segment, which might be a read error. The V gene is TRBV20-1, the J gene TRBJ2-5, with 11 nucleotides matching TRBD2. Looked up from germline, CDR1 is DFQATT and CDR2 is SNEGSKA (reference sequence). The CDR3 contains 13 residues. CDR3 sequence: CSAFSGGAEIQYF. The CDR3 region has the DNA TGCAGTGCCTTTAGCGGGGGGGCCGAGATCCAGTACTTC.

This rearrangement joins TRBV25-1 to TRBJ2-5, with D perhaps TRBD2 (5 bases). V was cut by 2 bases and J by 5 bases, with 9 bases left in between. The germline V gene has CDR1 MGHDK and CDR2 SYGVNS. This CDR3 comprises 13 residues. The CDR3 protein is CASSEAGLETQYF. CDR3 bases: TGTGCCAGCAGTGAAGCGGGTCTGGAGACCCAGTACTTC. The full variable domain, completed using reference TRBV25-1 and TRBJ2-5, is EADIYQTPRYLVIGTGKKITLECSQTMGHDKMYWYQQDPGMELHLIHYSYGVNSTEKGDLSSESTVSRIRTEHFPLTLESARPSHTSQYLCASSEAGLETQYFGPGTRLLVL.

The rearrangement uses TRBV9 and TRBJ1-2, with 7 bases matching TRBD1. Germline CDR1 SGDLS, CDR2 YYNGEE. The CDR3 loop spans 15 amino acids. V lost 0 bases, J lost 5 bases, and 7 bases stayed unmatched. As DNA, the CDR3 is TGTGCCAGCAGCGTAGAGGCGGGACAGTCATATGGCTACACCTTC. Its translation: CASSVEAGQSYGYTF. The full variable domain, completed using reference TRBV9 and TRBJ1-2, is DSGVTQTPKHLITATGQRVTLRCSPRSGDLSVYWYQQSLDQGLQFLIQYYNGEERAKGNILERFSAQQFPDLHSELNLSSLELGDSALYFCASSVEAGQSYGYTFGSGTRLTVV.

This chain joins TRBV28 and TRBJ2-2; perhaps TRBD1 as D (6 bases). CDR3 size: 16 residues. Trimming took 1 base from V and 5 from J, leaving 14 bases between them. Per germline, CDR1 MDHEN and CDR2 SYDVKM. DNA of the CDR3: TGTGCCAGCAGTTTATCCGGGGCAGGGGTAACCGGGGAGCTGTTTTTT. It codes for CASSLSGAGVTGELFF. The whole variable domain, filled in from reference TRBV28 and TRBJ2-2, reads DVKVTQSSRYLVKRTGEKVFLECVQDMDHENMFWYRQDPGLGLRLIYFSYDVKMKEKGDIPEGYSVSREKKERFSLILESASTNQTSMYLCASSLSGAGVTGELFFGEGSRLTVL.

V gene TRBV7-2 combines with J gene TRBJ2-3; 12 nucleotides match TRBD2. V lost 0 bases and J lost 5; bases outside the gene matches: 9. The CDR3 consists of 18 residues. Looked up from germline, CDR1 is SGHTA and CDR2 is FQGNSA. The CDR3 sequence: CASSLAASGGVILDTQYF. CDR3 nucleotide sequence: TGTGCCAGCAGCTTAGCGGCTAGCGGGGGGGTGATATTAGATACGCAGTATTTT. The complete variable domain, with remaining parts taken from reference TRBV7-2 and TRBJ2-3, reads GAGVSQSPSNKVTEKGKDVELRCDPISGHTALYWYRQSLGQGLEFLIYFQGNSAPDKSGLPSDRFSAERTGGSVSTLTIQRTQQEDSAVYLCASSLAASGGVILDTQYFGPGTRLTVL.

This clonotype is large within its sample. This chain connects TRBV12-3 or TRBV12-4 to TRBJ1-5; D not certain. V lost 7 bases and J lost 6, with 4 bases in between. The CDR3 sequence is 10 residues long. CDR3: CASIFQPQHF. The CDR3 region has the DNA TGTGCCAGCATATTTCAGCCCCAGCATTTT.

This clonotype has at least ten counts. The rearrangement joins TRBV27 to TRBJ2-3, with 11 bases matching TRBD2. CDR3 size: 15 residues. Germline V gives CDR1 MNHEY, CDR2 SMNVEV (reference sequence). After removal of 3 bases from V and 7 bases from J, the junction contained 6 bases not matched to a gene. The CDR3 here is CASSFSSGGTHTQYF. The CDR3 nucleotides are TGTGCCAGCAGTTTTTCTAGCGGGGGGACTCATACGCAGTATTTT.

The chain is built from TRBV28 and TRBJ2-7; 8 nucleotides align to TRBD1. CDR3 length: 15 residues. With 5 bases clipped from V and 1 base from J, the junction kept 7 bases outside the gene matches. Germline CDR1 is MDHEN and CDR2 is SYDVKM. The chain's CDR3 is CASSTPGQGSYEQYF. The CDR3 bases are TGTGCCAGCAGTACCCCCGGACAGGGATCCTACGAGCAGTACTTC.

This clonotype came up many times. The J gene is TRBJ2-1, the V gene TRBV5-8; tentative D call: TRBD1 (8 bases). The CDR3 covers 14 residues. V shed 4 bases and J shed 6 bases, with 14 bases lying between them. Germline CDR1 and CDR2: SGHTS and YDEGEE. CDR3 protein: CASSAGDRFNEQFF. In nucleotides, the CDR3 is TGTGCCAGCAGCGCGGGGGACAGGTTCAATGAGCAGTTCTTC.

This clonotype has more than one count but fewer than ten. V gene TRBV12-5 combines with J gene TRBJ2-3; D tentatively reads TRBD1 or TRBD2 (5 bases each). The CDR3 is 14 amino acids. Germline CDR1 LGHNT, CDR2 FRNRAP. The V gene lost 7 bases and the J gene lost 7 bases, with 18 bases spanning the gap. CDR3 region: CASVGRVRENTQYF. CDR3 DNA: TGTGCTAGTGTGGGTCGGGTCAGGGAGAATACGCAGTATTTT. Combining the CDR3 with reference TRBV12-5 and TRBJ2-3 gives the whole variable domain DARVTQTPRHKVTEMGQEVTMRCQPILGHNTVFWYRQTMMQGLELLAYFRNRAPLDDSGMPKDRFSAEMPDATLATLKIQPSEPRDSAVYFCASVGRVRENTQYFGPGTRLTVL.